This TCR beta chain stems from a study of cytomegalovirus exposure and HLA in healthy donors. Looking at the study overall: The 120 or so validation repertoires and the approximately 670 first-cohort repertoires shared a platform, a later analysis reported. Study findings and constraints: The TCR clusters that emerged in the first cohort tended, a later analysis found, to co-occur in the 120 or so validation repertoires. The authors enumerated 150 to 200 TCR beta chains as linked to cytomegalovirus.

As for this clone: As yet, its antigen is unknown.

Clones were sequenced by immunoSEQ multiplex PCR, and TCRdb holds only the in-frame ones, with some missing. The sample has 110,000 or so clones; over 75% are singletons. Germline V lookup: CDR1 MNHNY, CDR2 SVGAGI (reference sequence). The CDR3 loop spans 16 amino acids. The junction had 9 bases not matched to a gene; V was cut back by 5 bases and J by 0 bases. Among the 90 to 150 subjects of the validation cohort, separate from the roughly 600-subject first cohort, were the donors. Source material: PBMCs. The chain has TRBV6-6 and TRBJ2-7; 8 positions match TRBD1. The clonotype comes from a woman younger than 35 in good health and CMV-seronegative. CDR3: CASSQFRDRSSYEQYF. The DNA of the CDR3 is TGTGCCAGCAGTCAATTCCGGGACAGGAGCTCCTACGAGCAGTACTTC.